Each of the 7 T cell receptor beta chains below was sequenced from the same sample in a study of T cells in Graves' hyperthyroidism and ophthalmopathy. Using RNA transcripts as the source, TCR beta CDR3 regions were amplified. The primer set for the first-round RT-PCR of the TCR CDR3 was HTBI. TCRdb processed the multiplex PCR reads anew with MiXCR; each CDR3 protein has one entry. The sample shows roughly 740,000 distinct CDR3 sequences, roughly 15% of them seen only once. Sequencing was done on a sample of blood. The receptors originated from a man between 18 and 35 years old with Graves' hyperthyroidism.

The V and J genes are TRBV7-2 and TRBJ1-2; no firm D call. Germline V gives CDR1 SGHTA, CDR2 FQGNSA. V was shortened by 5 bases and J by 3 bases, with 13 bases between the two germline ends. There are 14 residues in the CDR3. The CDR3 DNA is TGTGCCAGCAGCCTGCCGGACGGATACTATGGCTACACCTTC. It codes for CASSLPDGYYGYTF. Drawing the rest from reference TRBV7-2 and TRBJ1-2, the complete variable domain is GAGVSQSPSNKVTEKGKDVELRCDPISGHTALYWYRQSLGQGLEFLIYFQGNSAPDKSGLPSDRFSAERTGGSVSTLTIQRTQQEDSAVYLCASSLPDGYYGYTFGSGTRLTVV.

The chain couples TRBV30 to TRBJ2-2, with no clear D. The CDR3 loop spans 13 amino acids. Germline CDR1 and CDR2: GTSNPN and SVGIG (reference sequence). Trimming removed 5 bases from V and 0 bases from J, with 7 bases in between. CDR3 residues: CAWGRSNTGELFF. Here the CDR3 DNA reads TGTGCCTGGGGCAGATCGAACACCGGGGAGCTGTTTTTT.

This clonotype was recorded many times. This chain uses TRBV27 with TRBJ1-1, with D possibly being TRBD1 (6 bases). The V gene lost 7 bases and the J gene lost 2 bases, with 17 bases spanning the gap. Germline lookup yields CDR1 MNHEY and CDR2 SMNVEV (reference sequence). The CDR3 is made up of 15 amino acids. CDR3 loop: CASIIASGANTEAFF. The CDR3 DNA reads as TGTGCCAGCATCATCGCGTCGGGGGCCAACACTGAAGCTTTCTTT.

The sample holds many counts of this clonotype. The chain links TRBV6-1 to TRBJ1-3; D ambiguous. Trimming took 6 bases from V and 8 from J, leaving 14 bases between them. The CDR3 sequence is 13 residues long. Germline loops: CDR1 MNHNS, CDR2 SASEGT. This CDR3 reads CASSPPGTDTIYF. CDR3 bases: TGTGCCAGCAGCCCCCCAGGAACCGACACCATATATTTT.

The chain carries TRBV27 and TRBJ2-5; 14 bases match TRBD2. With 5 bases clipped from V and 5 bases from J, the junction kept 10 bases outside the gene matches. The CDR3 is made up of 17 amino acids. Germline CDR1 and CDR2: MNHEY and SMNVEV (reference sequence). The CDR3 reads CASSISGLAGERETQYF. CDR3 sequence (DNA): TGTGCCAGCAGTATCTCGGGACTAGCGGGAGAGAGGGAGACCCAGTACTTC.

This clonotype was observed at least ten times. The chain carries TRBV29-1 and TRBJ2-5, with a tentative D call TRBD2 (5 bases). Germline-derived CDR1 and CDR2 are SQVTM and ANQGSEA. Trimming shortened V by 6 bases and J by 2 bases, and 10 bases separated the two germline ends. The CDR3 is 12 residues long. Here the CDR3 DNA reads TGCAGCGTCCAAGAGCGGCAAGAGACCCAGTACTTC. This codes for CSVQERQETQYF.

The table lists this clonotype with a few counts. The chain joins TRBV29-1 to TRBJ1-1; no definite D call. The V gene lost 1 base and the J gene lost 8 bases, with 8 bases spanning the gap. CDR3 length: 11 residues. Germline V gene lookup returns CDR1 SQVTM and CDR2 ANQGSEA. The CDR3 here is CSVEAHLEAFF. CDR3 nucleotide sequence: TGCAGCGTTGAAGCCCACTTAGAAGCTTTCTTT.